The 18 T cell receptor beta chains below all came from one sample that was sequenced in a study of patients and donors after allogeneic stem cell transplantation (dated by TCRdb to about 2020). The library was built by means of RT-PCR. Sequenced using a NextSeq 550. Using fastp trimming at Q25 and MiXCR clonotype assembly, TCRdb reanalyzed the public sequencing data and kept in-frame beta chains. Here each entry gathers all rows of one CDR3 protein and keeps the most common genes and DNA. This sample lists about 960,000 distinct CDR3 sequences; roughly 18% were detected once. Around 6% of the sample is taken by the ten largest. Sample: blood, either unsorted or a sorted T cell fraction (not recorded which). The receptors were sampled from a human donor who was either an allogeneic HSCT recipient or a stem cell or donor lymphocyte infusion donor (not recorded which). It is not recorded whose cells these are; they may come from a transplant donor.

Ten or more counts support this clonotype. This chain connects TRBV12-3 or TRBV12-4 to TRBJ2-6; the match to TRBD2 covers 7 bases. The CDR3 covers 15 residues. The V and J ends lost 3 bases and 2 bases, in that order; junction bases with no gene match: 1. CDR3 sequence: CASSLGGTGANVLTF. The CDR3 nucleotides are TGTGCCAGCAGTTTGGGGGGGACTGGGGCCAACGTCCTGACTTTC.

This clonotype has only a few counts. The chain joins TRBV7-8 to TRBJ2-1, with 7 bases aligning to TRBD1. The CDR3 runs 17 residues. Germline CDR1 and CDR2: SGHVS and FQNEAQ. After removal of 5 bases from V and 7 bases from J, the junction contained 17 bases not matched to a gene. The CDR3 sequence is CASSLGTDLRRSNEQFF. As DNA, the CDR3 is TGTGCCAGCAGCCTTGGGACAGACCTCCGTCGTTCGAATGAGCAGTTCTTC.

The chain has TRBV27 and TRBJ2-5; no clear D gene. V lost 0 bases to trimming and J lost 4 bases, with 9 bases between them. The CDR3 runs 14 residues. Germline V gene sequence: CDR1 MNHEY, CDR2 SMNVEV (reference sequence). The DNA of the CDR3 is TGTGCCAGCAGTTTATCTGAGCCGTCAGAGACCCAGTACTTC. This translates into CASSLSEPSETQYF.

This clonotype occurred many times. The chain recombines TRBV6-5 with TRBJ2-1; no clear D gene. Germline assignment: CDR1 MNHEY and CDR2 SVGAGI. V was trimmed by 6 bases and J by 2 bases, leaving 2 bases between them. This CDR3 region has 11 residues. This CDR3 reads CASRAYNEQFF. Written as DNA, the CDR3 is TGTGCCAGCAGGGCCTACAATGAGCAGTTCTTC.

There are a few counts of this clonotype. The chain links TRBV20-1 to TRBJ2-7, with D unresolved. Looked up from germline, CDR1 is DFQATT and CDR2 is SNEGSKA (reference sequence). V lost 4 bases and J 4 bases, leaving 8 bases between the germline ends. The CDR3 length is 11 residues. The CDR3 region has the DNA TGCAGTGCTATAAGCCGTTACGAGCAGTACTTC. Translated: CSAISRYEQYF.

The V and J genes are TRBV6-5 and TRBJ2-7; D possibly matches TRBD1 or TRBD2 (6 bases each). The CDR3 spans 14 residues. CDR1 is MNHEY, CDR2 SVGAGI, per germline. Trimming cost V 2 bases and J 2 bases, with 10 bases left between them. The CDR3 loop is CASSYRRGAYEQYF. The CDR3 coding sequence is TGTGCCAGCAGTTACCGGAGGGGGGCCTACGAGCAGTACTTC.

In its sample, this clonotype was seen a few times. This chain uses TRBV19 with TRBJ1-5; the match to TRBD1 covers 10 bases. CDR3 length: 16 amino acids. Unmatched junction bases numbered 10, after V lost 8 bases and J lost 3 bases. CDR1 and CDR2 from the germline V gene are LNHDA and SQIVND (reference sequence). This chain's CDR3 is CASRPTGTGDNQPQHF. DNA for the CDR3: TGTGCCAGTCGACCGACCGGGACAGGGGACAATCAGCCCCAGCATTTT.

This clonotype was observed many times. This chain connects TRBV5-1 to TRBJ2-2; D call uncertain. The length of the CDR3 is 13 residues. Trimming took off 0 bases at V and 4 bases at J, with 4 bases between the two ends. CDR1 and CDR2 (germline): SGHRS, YFSETQ. The CDR3 DNA reads TGCGCCAGCAGCTTGGAGGTCACCGGGGAGCTGTTTTTT. Protein product: CASSLEVTGELFF.

As DNA, the CDR3 is TGCGCCAGCAGCCAAATAAACCGGGACTGGTCCTACAATGAGCAGTTCTTC. Residues: CASSQINRDWSYNEQFF. V and J are TRBV4-1 and TRBJ2-1, with D possibly TRBD2 on 6 matching bases. The CDR3 is 17 residues long. V dropped 2 bases and J dropped 1 base, with 15 bases sitting between them. The germline V gene has CDR1 MGHRA and CDR2 YSYEKL.

This clonotype was seen more than once but under ten times. This chain joins TRBV4-2 and TRBJ2-3; D may correspond to TRBD1 or TRBD2 (6 bases each). Germline lookup yields CDR1 LGHNA and CDR2 YNFKEQ. This CDR3 is 17 amino acids long. V was pared by 4 bases and J by 1 base, with 18 bases between. CDR3 coding DNA: TGTGCCAGCAGCCTTATTCTCGGGGGCGTTGGCACAGATACGCAGTATTTT. It encodes CASSLILGGVGTDTQYF.

This clonotype was observed a handful of times. The chain joins TRBV5-4 to TRBJ2-1, with TRBD1 matching over 7 bases. The CDR3 sequence is 16 residues long. Germline V gene lookup returns CDR1 SGHNT and CDR2 YYREEE (reference sequence). V lost 3 bases to trimming and J lost 0 bases; unmatched junction nucleotides: 6. For the CDR3, the DNA is TGTGCCAGCAGCTCGTACAGGGGTAGCTCCTACAATGAGCAGTTCTTC. It is translated as CASSSYRGSSYNEQFF.

The rearrangement uses TRBV5-5 and TRBJ2-5; tentatively, D is TRBD1 (6 bases). This CDR3 contains 15 residues. In germline, CDR1 is SGHKS, CDR2 YYEKEE (reference sequence). V was cut by 4 bases and J by 4 bases, with 17 bases left in between. The CDR3 DNA sequence: TGTGCCAGCAGCATCGGGACAAGGGATGTAGAGACCCAGTACTTC. It is translated as CASSIGTRDVETQYF.

This clonotype was detected a few times. J is TRBJ1-1 and V is TRBV12-3 or TRBV12-4, with D possibly being TRBD1 (6 bases). Deletions cut 2 bases from V and 3 bases from J, with 13 bases between. The CDR3 contains 15 residues. The chain's CDR3 is CASSLSWDKDTEAFF. The CDR3 nucleotides read TGTGCCAGCAGTTTATCTTGGGACAAAGACACTGAAGCTTTCTTT.

The J gene is TRBJ1-4, the V gene TRBV4-2; 7 nucleotides agree with TRBD1. There are 15 residues in the CDR3. CDR1 is LGHNA, CDR2 YNFKEQ, per germline. V was clipped by 4 bases and J by 6 bases; unmatched bases: 8. As DNA, the CDR3 is TGTGCCAGCAGCCCCCAGGGGGGCGACGATGAAAAACTGTTTTTT. Translation: CASSPQGGDDEKLFF.

This clonotype was found a few times. The V and J genes are TRBV24-1 and TRBJ2-5; perhaps TRBD2 as D (5 bases). The V end lost 3 bases, the J end lost 5 bases, and 18 bases lay between the germline ends. This CDR3 has 16 amino acids. Germline V gene sequence: CDR1 KGHDR, CDR2 SFDVKD. CDR3 in DNA: TGTGCCACCAGTGATAGCGGAAGAGGAAAATTTGAGACCCAGTACTTC. Translating gives CATSDSGRGKFETQYF.

The gene calls are TRBV4-1 and TRBJ2-1; TRBD2 agrees at 7 bases. Germline V gives CDR1 MGHRA, CDR2 YSYEKL. The CDR3 has 16 amino acids. With 0 bases clipped from V and 8 bases from J, the junction kept 10 bases outside the gene matches. The DNA for the CDR3 is TGCGCCAGCAGCCAAGACTCAAGCGGGAACATCTATGAGCAGTTCTTC. It specifies CASSQDSSGNIYEQFF.

This clonotype occurred a few times. The CDR3 is CASGRVSGMNTGELFF. CDR3 in DNA: TGTGCCAGTGGTAGGGTTAGCGGGATGAACACCGGGGAGCTGTTTTTT. The chain joins TRBV9 to TRBJ2-2; 8 nucleotides align to TRBD2. The V and J ends lost 8 bases and 1 base, in that order; junction bases with no gene match: 10. This CDR3 region has 16 residues. CDR1 is SGDLS, CDR2 YYNGEE, per germline.

V and J are TRBV12-3 or TRBV12-4 and TRBJ2-7, with 9 nucleotides matching TRBD1. J lost 2 bases, V lost 8 bases, and 4 bases had no gene match. The CDR3 runs to 13 residues. The CDR3 loop is CASGRDRAYEQYF. The CDR3 nucleotides read TGTGCCAGCGGCCGGGACAGGGCCTACGAGCAGTACTTC.